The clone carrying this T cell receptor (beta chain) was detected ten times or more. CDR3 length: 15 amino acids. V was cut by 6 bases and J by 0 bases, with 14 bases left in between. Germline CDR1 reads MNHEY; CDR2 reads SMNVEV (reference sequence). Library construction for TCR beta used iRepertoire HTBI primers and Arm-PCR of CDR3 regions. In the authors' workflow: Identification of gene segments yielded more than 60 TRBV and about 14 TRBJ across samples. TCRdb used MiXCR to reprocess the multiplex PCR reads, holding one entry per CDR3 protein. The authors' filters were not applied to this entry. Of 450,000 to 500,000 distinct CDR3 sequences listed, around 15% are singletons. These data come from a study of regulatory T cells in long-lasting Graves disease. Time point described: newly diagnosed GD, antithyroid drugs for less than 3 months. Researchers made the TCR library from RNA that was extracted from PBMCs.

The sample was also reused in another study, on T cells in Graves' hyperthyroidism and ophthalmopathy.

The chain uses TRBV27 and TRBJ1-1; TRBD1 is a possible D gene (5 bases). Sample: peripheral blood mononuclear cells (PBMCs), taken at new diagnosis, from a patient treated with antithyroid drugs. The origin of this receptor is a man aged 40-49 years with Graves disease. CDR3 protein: CASSNSPGLNTEAFF. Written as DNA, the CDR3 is TGTGCCAGCAGCAACTCACCGGGACTGAACACTGAAGCTTTCTTT.